This T cell receptor (beta chain) is from a study of cytomegalovirus exposure and HLA in healthy donors. Study-wide context: Approximately 200 million T cells yielded under 130 million unique TCR beta sequences in earlier analysis.

Researchers ran the PCR with 60 Vbeta and 13 Jbeta primers. The assay was immunoSEQ multiplex PCR, and TCRdb's table has in-frame clones only and misses some. The table shows about 190,000 clones, with roughly 86% occurring only once. The sequence derives from a man between 40 and 49 years old in good health and CMV-seropositive. The sample consisted of PBMCs.

The CDR3 DNA reads TGTGCCACTCGCCGGGAACTCAATCAGCCCCAGCATTTT. Translation: CATRRELNQPQHF. The chain uses TRBV28 and TRBJ1-5; D is ambiguous. The germline V and J ends were trimmed by 10 bases and 3 bases, with 13 bases remaining between them. The CDR3 sequence is 13 residues long. CDR1 and CDR2 from the germline V gene are MDHEN and SYDVKM.